Below, 8 T cell receptor beta chains from the same sample are listed, as sequenced in a study of shared clonotypes between healthy human individuals. The assay was immunoSEQ multiplex PCR, and TCRdb's table has in-frame clones only and misses some. The repertoire holds roughly 1,000,000 clones, 75% to 85% seen once, with 0.6% to 0.7% in the top ten. The sequencing sample was made of memory CD4+ T cells from PBMCs. As for subset: CD45RA-negative fraction. The origin of the receptors is a man younger than 30 in good health. Some clones in this sample may be carry-over from other donors' samples.

The chain has TRBV18 and TRBJ2-2, with 7 bases matching TRBD1. V lost 9 bases, J lost 0 bases, and 4 bases stayed unmatched. The germline V gene encodes CDR1 KGHSH and CDR2 LQKENI. This CDR3 has 14 amino acids. CDR3: CASDTGANTGELFF. The CDR3 DNA sequence: TGTGCCAGTGATACAGGGGCGAACACCGGGGAGCTGTTTTTT.

V usage is TRBV18 and J usage is TRBJ2-3, with D perhaps matching TRBD1 or TRBD2 (5 bases each). Trimming cost V 6 bases and J 10 bases, with 14 bases left between them. This CDR3 is 12 amino acids long. Per the germline V gene, CDR1 is KGHSH and CDR2 is LQKENI. CDR3 residues: CASSRGDSAQYF. CDR3 bases: TGTGCCAGCTCCAGAGGGGATAGTGCGCAGTATTTT.

This chain connects TRBV7-2 to TRBJ2-3; TRBD2 aligns across 10 bases. The trim removed 3 bases at V and 4 bases at J, leaving 7 bases unmatched. This CDR3 is 16 amino acids long. Germline CDR1 is SGHTA and CDR2 is FQGNSA. In DNA form, the CDR3 reads TGTGCCAGCAGCTTGCGTGCAGCGGGGGGGGCAGATACGCAGTATTTT. Protein: CASSLRAAGGADTQYF.

The V and J genes are TRBV6-1 and TRBJ2-5, with D perhaps matching TRBD1 (6 bases). The CDR3 is made up of 13 amino acids. Germline-derived CDR1 and CDR2 are MNHNS and SASEGT. Trimming removed 1 base from V and 7 bases from J, with 10 bases in between. The CDR3 protein is CASSEDQGGTQYF. The CDR3 nucleotides are TGTGCCAGCAGTGAAGATCAAGGGGGGACCCAGTACTTC.

V and J are TRBV28 and TRBJ1-5; a weak D match, TRBD1 (5 bases). This CDR3 has 16 residues. From germline, CDR1 is MDHEN and CDR2 SYDVKM. V lost 2 bases and J 7 bases, leaving 18 bases between the germline ends. In nucleotides, the CDR3 is TGTGCCAGCAGTTTACTTTTTGGGGGTTCTTGGCAGCCCCAGCATTTT. Amino acids: CASSLLFGGSWQPQHF.

The V gene is TRBV19, the J gene TRBJ2-3; possible D gene TRBD1, 5 bases. The CDR3 totals 13 residues. V gave up 11 bases and J gave up 0 bases, with 12 bases separating them. Germline V gene data show CDR1 as LNHDA and CDR2 as SQIVND (reference sequence). The CDR3 bases are TGTGCCTCCCTTCGACAGAGCACAGATACGCAGTATTTT. Residues: CASLRQSTDTQYF. Full variable domain (missing parts from reference TRBV19 and TRBJ2-3): DGGITQSPKYLFRKEGQNVTLSCEQNLNHDAMYWYRQDPGQGLRLIYYSQIVNDFQKGDIAEGYSVSREKKESFPLTVTSAQKNPTAFYLCASLRQSTDTQYFGPGTRLTVL.

This rearrangement joins TRBV14 to TRBJ2-5; weak D call: TRBD2 (5 bases). With 1 base removed from V and 5 bases from J, the gap between germline ends came to 8 bases. This CDR3 contains 13 residues. CDR1 and CDR2 from the germline V gene are SGHDN and FVKESK. CDR3 loop: CASSQVTGETQYF. CDR3 nucleotide sequence: TGTGCCAGCAGCCAAGTGACGGGGGAGACCCAGTACTTC.

The genes are TRBV4-1 and TRBJ2-3; 12 bases align to TRBD2. In germline, CDR1 is MGHRA, CDR2 YSYEKL. J gave up 0 bases and V 2 bases, and 6 bases lay outside the gene matches. The CDR3 is 18 residues long. CDR3 amino acids: CASSQYLAGGPSTDTQYF. The CDR3 DNA follows: TGCGCCAGCAGCCAATATCTAGCGGGAGGGCCTAGCACAGATACGCAGTATTTT.